One sample yielded the 3 T cell receptor beta chains listed below, sequenced in a study of identical twins. MiXCR, run by TCRdb on the 5' RACE reads, gives a single entry per CDR3 protein. The sample lists approximately 220,000 distinct CDR3 sequences, roughly a tenth occurring once. Sequencing was performed on memory (CD45RO+) T cells sorted from blood. Receptor source: a woman between 18 and 29 years old in good health.

This clonotype was counted ten times or more. The V and J genes are TRBV5-6 and TRBJ2-7; possible D gene TRBD2, 5 bases. Germline CDR1 reads SGHDT; CDR2 reads YYEEEE. The length of the CDR3 is 16 residues. Trimming took 3 bases from V and 3 from J, leaving 19 bases between them. The CDR3 region has the DNA TGTGCCAGCAGCTCGCTAGGAGCGGTAGGTTTCTACGAGCAGTACTTC. As protein: CASSSLGAVGFYEQYF.

In its sample, this clonotype was seen many times. The rearrangement uses TRBV7-9 and TRBJ1-5; TRBD1 matches at 8 bases. V lost 4 bases and J lost 7; bases outside the gene matches: 3. Per the germline V gene, CDR1 is SEHNR and CDR2 is FQNEAQ (reference sequence). CDR3 length: 13 amino acids. CDR3 sequence reads: CASSSGGAQPQHF. The CDR3 DNA is TGTGCCAGCAGCTCAGGGGGCGCGCAGCCCCAGCATTTT.

This clonotype was observed a few times. V is TRBV20-1 and J is TRBJ2-3; the match to TRBD2 covers 8 bases. Looked up from germline, CDR1 is DFQATT and CDR2 is SNEGSKA (reference sequence). V lost 1 base and J lost 11; bases outside the gene matches: 14. This CDR3 has 15 amino acids. The CDR3 DNA is TGCAGTGCTAGAGGTGGTGGAGAAAGCGGGAGCTTGCAGTATTTT. This gives the protein CSARGGGESGSLQYF.